Listed below are T cell receptor beta chains from one sample, sequenced in a study of blood T cell repertoires in COVID-19. Profiling relied on immunoSEQ multiplex PCR, and the TCRdb table lists in-frame clones only, not all of them. The profile shows 370,000 or so clones, roughly four fifths of them singletons. The sequencing input was peripheral blood. These receptors came from a human donor with acute or convalescent COVID-19. The donor label of this sample is uncertain. Each CDR3 is given with its conserved first and last residue. The D gene is left open where the match is weak. Clone size is not always given. Where it is, it says once, few, many or a class for expanded clones.

D gene	V gene	J gene	clone size	CDR3 DNA	CDR3 protein
.	TRBV25-1	TRBJ1-1	.	TGTGCCAGCACAAGGGGTGACACTGAAGCTTTCTTT	CASTRGDTEAFF
TRBD1	TRBV5-1	TRBJ1-5	.	TGCGCCAGCAGCTTGGGGACAGGTTATAATCAGCCCCAGCATTTT	CASSLGTGYNQPQHF
.	TRBV7-9	TRBJ2-7	.	TGTGCCAGCAGCTTAGACAGGGCCTACGAGCAGTACTTC	CASSLDRAYEQYF
.	TRBV7-8	TRBJ1-1	.	TGTGCCAGCAGCTTAGAAACCCGGGGGACTGAAGCTTTCTTT	CASSLETRGTEAFF
TRBD1	TRBV27	TRBJ1-2	.	TGTGCCAGCAGCTCCGGGACAGGGCTGTCTGGCTACACCTTC	CASSSGTGLSGYTF
.	TRBV19	TRBJ1-1	.	TGTGCCAGTAGTCTAGCCGCGGGCCCGAACACTGAAGCTTTCTTT	CASSLAAGPNTEAFF
TRBD1	TRBV5-6	TRBJ2-5	.	TGTGCCAGCAGCCTGACAGGGCCCCAGACCCAGTACTTC	CASSLTGPQTQYF
TRBD1	TRBV12-3/TRBV12-4	TRBJ1-2	.	TGTGCCAGCAGCTGGGACAGGCAGGGCTACACCTTC	CASSWDRQGYTF
.	TRBV7-9	TRBJ2-7	.	TGTGCCAGCAGCTTACTCGGGGGTAGTTCCTACGAGCAGTACTTC	CASSLLGGSSYEQYF
TRBD2	TRBV5-6	TRBJ2-1	.	TGTGCCAGCAGCTTGAAAGGCGCTAGCGGGAGATCTGAGCAGTTCTTC	CASSLKGASGRSEQFF
.	TRBV6-1	TRBJ1-6	.	TGTGCCAGCAGTGAACTGGGACAAATTTCACCCCTCCACTTT	CASSELGQISPLHF
TRBD1	TRBV2	TRBJ1-5	.	TGTGCCAGCAGTGAGGGATCTGGGACAGGGGGCAAACAGCCCCAGCATTTT	CASSEGSGTGGKQPQHF
.	TRBV27	TRBJ2-6	.	TGTGCCAGCAGTCAAGCCGGGGAGGCCAACGTCCTGACTTTC	CASSQAGEANVLTF
.	TRBV3-1/TRBV3-2	TRBJ1-2	.	TGTGCCAGCAGCCAAGGTCCCCCCTCGGGCTATGGCTACACCTTC	CASSQGPPSGYGYTF
.	TRBV5-5	TRBJ1-1	.	TGTGCCAGCAGCTTCAGCCCGACGGGGAACACTGAAGCTTTCTTT	CASSFSPTGNTEAFF
.	TRBV11-1	TRBJ1-4	.	TGTGCCAGCAGCCTAACAGGTGGAAAACTGTTTTTT	CASSLTGGKLFF
TRBD1	TRBV9	TRBJ1-2	.	TGTGCCAGCAGCAGGGACAGAAGTTACGGCTACACCTTC	CASSRDRSYGYTF
.	TRBV3-1/TRBV3-2	TRBJ1-5	.	TGTGCCAGCAGCCAAGATTTATCGCCAGGCTATCAGCCCCAGCATTTT	CASSQDLSPGYQPQHF
.	TRBV19	TRBJ1-1	.	TGTGCCAGTAGTATAGGAGACGCAGGATTCTTGAACACTGAAGCTTTCTTT	CASSIGDAGFLNTEAFF
.	TRBV12-5	TRBJ1-2	.	TGTGCTAGTGGTTTTTTCTCCAGCGAGGGATCGAGGGGCTACACCTTC	CASGFFSSEGSRGYTF
TRBD1	TRBV18	TRBJ1-1	few	TGTGCCAGCTCAGCGATACAGGGGGCAGGGACTGAAGCTTTCTTT	CASSAIQGAGTEAFF
TRBD2	TRBV18	TRBJ2-5	.	TGTGCCAGCTCACCACAGCTAGCGGGGGGGCAAGAGACCCAGTACTTC	CASSPQLAGGQETQYF
TRBD1	TRBV7-9	TRBJ2-7	.	TGTGCCAGCAGCTTAGCAACGACAGGGAGCAACGAGCAGTACTTC	CASSLATTGSNEQYF
TRBD2	TRBV11-2	TRBJ2-2	.	TGTGCCAGCAGCTTAGAACTAGCGGGGTTCAGCGGGGAGCTGTTTTTT	CASSLELAGFSGELFF
.	TRBV3-1/TRBV3-2	TRBJ1-6	.	TGTGCCAGCAGCCAACGACAGATTAATTCACCCCTCCACTTT	CASSQRQINSPLHF
TRBD2	TRBV4-1	TRBJ2-1	.	TGCGCCAGCAGCCAAGATAGAAGCGGGAGGAGGAATGAGCAGTTCTTC	CASSQDRSGRRNEQFF
TRBD1	TRBV7-2	TRBJ2-7	.	TGTGCCAGCAGCCCACAGCCCAGGGGGTTTGACGAGCAGTACTTC	CASSPQPRGFDEQYF
TRBD1	TRBV6-6	TRBJ2-2	.	TGTGCCAGCAGCCGACAGGGTGCAACGGCAAGGCACACCGGGGAGCTGTTTTTT	CASSRQGATARHTGELFF
TRBD1	TRBV28	TRBJ1-2	.	TGTGCCAGCAGTTTAATAACTGGACAGGGCGGTGGCTACACCTTC	CASSLITGQGGGYTF
TRBD2	TRBV2	TRBJ2-1	once	TGTGCCAGCGGCTTTTTAGCGGGAGTAAATGAGCAGTTCTTC	CASGFLAGVNEQFF
.	TRBV5-1	TRBJ1-2	.	TGCGCCAGCAGCTTGGAACGGGGGAACTATGGCTACACCTTC	CASSLERGNYGYTF
.	TRBV27	TRBJ1-1	.	TGTGCCAGCAGTACCGCACAGGGTCTGGCGAACACTGAAGCTTTCTTT	CASSTAQGLANTEAFF
.	TRBV5-1	TRBJ1-5	.	TGCGCCAGCAGGGTAGGGGACAATCAGCCCCAGCATTTT	CASRVGDNQPQHF
.	TRBV4-2	TRBJ1-5	.	TGTGCCAGCAGTTCAGGCAGGGAAGAGCCCCAGCATTTT	CASSSGREEPQHF
.	TRBV4-2	TRBJ1-6	.	TGTGCCAGCAGCCAGGTCCCGAGAGGAATCCTCCACTTT	CASSQVPRGILHF
TRBD2	TRBV29-1	TRBJ2-3	.	TGCAGCGTGCCCTGGGCGGGAGGACTCACAGATACGCAGTATTTT	CSVPWAGGLTDTQYF
TRBD1	TRBV19	TRBJ1-5	.	TGTGCCAGTAGTATTTCCGACAGGGCGAATCAGCCCCAGCATTTT	CASSISDRANQPQHF
TRBD1	TRBV18	TRBJ1-1	.	TGTGCCAGCTCACCCCAGGGGGACGGTGGAGCTTTCTTT	CASSPQGDGGAFF
TRBD1	TRBV19	TRBJ1-5	few	TGTGCCAGTACCGAGACAGGGGGCAATCAGCCCCAGCATTTT	CASTETGGNQPQHF
.	TRBV12-3/TRBV12-4	TRBJ1-4	.	TGTGCCAGCCGCGGGGGGGCAGGGGAGAAACTGTTTTTT	CASRGGAGEKLFF
TRBD1	TRBV27	TRBJ1-1	.	TGTGCCAGCAGGGACAGGGGAAGGAACACTGAAGCTTTCTTT	CASRDRGRNTEAFF
.	TRBV7-9	TRBJ2-7	.	TGTGCCAGCAGCTTAGGTGGATTGAGGGCCTCCCCTTACGAGCAGTACTTC	CASSLGGLRASPYEQYF
.	TRBV19	TRBJ2-5	.	TGTGCCAGTAGCCTTCGAGGAGGGGGCCGGGGGGAGACCCAGTACTTC	CASSLRGGGRGETQYF
.	TRBV7-2	TRBJ1-5	.	TGTGCCAGCAGCTTAGAGAGGGTTGGCAATCAGCCCCAGCATTTT	CASSLERVGNQPQHF
.	TRBV6-5	TRBJ2-2	.	TGTGCCAGCAGTTACTCTTACCGGGTATCGTCCGGGGAGCTGTTTTTT	CASSYSYRVSSGELFF